This T cell receptor beta chain was retrieved from a study of cytomegalovirus exposure and HLA in healthy donors. In this sample, this clone turned up a few times. Amplification used 60 Vbeta primers and 13 Jbeta primers. The protocol was immunoSEQ multiplex PCR, while the TCRdb copy is restricted to in-frame clones and leaves out a portion. The sample yields about 120,000 clones, roughly 9.9% seen once. The sequenced material came from PBMCs. The TCR originated in a man aged 30-40 years in good health and CMV-seronegative.

CDR3 bases: TGTGCCAGCAGTGCGCGACAGGGCTACACCGGGGAGCTGTTTTTT. The encoded protein is CASSARQGYTGELFF. The chain recombines TRBV6-1 with TRBJ2-2, with 7 nucleotides matching TRBD1. Germline values: CDR1 MNHNS, CDR2 SASEGT. This CDR3 has 15 residues. The J segment lost 3 bases and the V segment lost 4 bases, leaving 5 bases of the junction unmatched.